The rows below give T cell receptor beta chains drawn from one sample of a study of T cell repertoires in aging, cancer and after chemotherapy. Via MiXCR, TCRdb re-called the multiplex PCR reads, giving one row per CDR3 protein. The data contain about 11,000 distinct CDR3 sequences, just under 30% of them seen just once; the ten biggest clones take up under 2.5%. The sequencing sample was made of blood. The receptors were gathered from a human donor in good health. Each CDR3 is given with its conserved first and last residue. Each record gives: clone size, J gene, V gene, D gene, CDR3 protein, CDR3 DNA. A D gene is named only where the DNA matches it firmly. Clone size is given for some rows only: seen once, a few or many times, or a class if the clone is expanded.

clone size: medium-sized; J gene: TRBJ1-1; V gene: TRBV29-1; D gene: TRBD1; CDR3 protein: CSVERQGSGTEAFF; CDR3 DNA: TGCAGCGTTGAGAGACAGGGTAGCGGCACTGAAGCTTTCTTT
clone size: .; J gene: TRBJ1-4; V gene: TRBV30; D gene: TRBD1; CDR3 protein: CAWTAQGQPTEKLFF; CDR3 DNA: TGTGCCTGGACTGCACAGGGACAGCCCACCGAAAAACTGTTTTTT
clone size: medium-sized; J gene: TRBJ2-7; V gene: TRBV28; D gene: TRBD1; CDR3 protein: CASSVDRVHEQYF; CDR3 DNA: TGTGCCAGCAGTGTAGACAGGGTGCACGAGCAGTACTTC
clone size: .; J gene: TRBJ1-2; V gene: TRBV28; D gene: .; CDR3 protein: CASRRTAIGYGYTF; CDR3 DNA: TGTGCCAGCAGACGGACCGCTATCGGCTATGGCTACACCTTC
clone size: .; J gene: TRBJ2-7; V gene: TRBV18; D gene: TRBD1; CDR3 protein: CASSPWTGGGYEQYF; CDR3 DNA: TGTGCCAGCTCACCCTGGACAGGGGGCGGGTACGAGCAGTACTTC
clone size: .; J gene: TRBJ1-3; V gene: TRBV5-1; D gene: .; CDR3 protein: CASSLGSSGNTIYF; CDR3 DNA: TGCGCCAGCAGCTTGGGGAGCTCTGGAAACACCATATATTTT
clone size: few; J gene: TRBJ1-2; V gene: TRBV6-1; D gene: .; CDR3 protein: CASTYTGPYGYTF; CDR3 DNA: TGTGCCAGTACTTATACGGGACCTTATGGCTACACCTTC
clone size: .; J gene: TRBJ2-7; V gene: TRBV30; D gene: TRBD2; CDR3 protein: CAWSVLRTSGEFSYEQYF; CDR3 DNA: TGTGCCTGGAGTGTCCTGAGGACTAGCGGGGAGTTCTCCTACGAGCAGTACTTC
clone size: .; J gene: TRBJ2-4; V gene: TRBV20-1; D gene: .; CDR3 protein: CSARKPGIEGNIQYF; CDR3 DNA: TGCAGTGCTAGAAAGCCAGGTATTGAGGGAAACATTCAGTACTTC
clone size: .; J gene: TRBJ2-1; V gene: TRBV7-2; D gene: .; CDR3 protein: CASSLAASGTYNEQFF; CDR3 DNA: TGTGCCAGCAGCTTAGCAGCGTCCGGTACCTACAATGAGCAGTTCTTC
clone size: few; J gene: TRBJ1-5; V gene: TRBV30; D gene: TRBD1; CDR3 protein: CAWTLGSISGGPTNQPQHF; CDR3 DNA: TGTGCCTGGACTCTAGGATCCATTTCAGGGGGCCCCACAAATCAGCCCCAGCATTTT
clone size: .; J gene: TRBJ2-3; V gene: TRBV19; D gene: TRBD2; CDR3 protein: CASSIGAGAFTDTQYF; CDR3 DNA: TGTGCCAGTAGTATAGGAGCGGGGGCGTTCACAGATACGCAGTATTTT
clone size: .; J gene: TRBJ1-5; V gene: TRBV6-5; D gene: .; CDR3 protein: CASSSGSHGLNQPQHF; CDR3 DNA: TGTGCCAGCAGCTCGGGGTCCCACGGATTGAATCAGCCCCAGCATTTT
clone size: .; J gene: TRBJ1-1; V gene: TRBV20-1; D gene: TRBD1; CDR3 protein: CSAAPPGTGVGAFF; CDR3 DNA: TGCAGTGCTGCCCCCCCCGGGACAGGGGTAGGAGCTTTCTTT
clone size: .; J gene: TRBJ1-1; V gene: TRBV5-1; D gene: .; CDR3 protein: CASSWGGNTEAFF; CDR3 DNA: TGCGCCAGCAGCTGGGGGGGGAACACTGAAGCTTTCTTT
clone size: few; J gene: TRBJ2-7; V gene: TRBV30; D gene: .; CDR3 protein: CAWSKVLNYEQYF; CDR3 DNA: TGTGCCTGGAGTAAGGTTTTAAACTACGAGCAGTACTTC
clone size: .; J gene: TRBJ1-1; V gene: TRBV20-1; D gene: .; CDR3 protein: CSARARGRTEAFF; CDR3 DNA: TGCAGTGCTAGGGCGCGGGGCCGCACTGAAGCTTTCTTT
clone size: medium-sized; J gene: TRBJ2-7; V gene: TRBV6-5; D gene: .; CDR3 protein: CASRGTRRGEQYF; CDR3 DNA: TGTGCCAGCAGGGGGACTCGGCGGGGCGAGCAGTACTTC
clone size: .; J gene: TRBJ2-5; V gene: TRBV5-4; D gene: TRBD2; CDR3 protein: CASSSPRRSGREETQYF; CDR3 DNA: TGTGCCAGCAGTTCCCCTAGGAGAAGCGGGAGGGAAGAGACCCAGTACTTC
clone size: .; J gene: TRBJ2-2; V gene: TRBV2; D gene: .; CDR3 protein: CASSELELPGELFF; CDR3 DNA: TGTGCCAGCAGTGAATTGGAGCTCCCCGGGGAGCTGTTTTTT
clone size: .; J gene: TRBJ2-3; V gene: TRBV6-2/TRBV6-3; D gene: .; CDR3 protein: CASSYASSVGFGSTDTQYF; CDR3 DNA: TGTGCCAGCAGTTACGCCTCTAGCGTCGGTTTCGGTAGCACAGATACGCAGTATTTT
clone size: few; J gene: TRBJ2-7; V gene: TRBV19; D gene: TRBD2; CDR3 protein: CASSRSGGFYEQYF; CDR3 DNA: TGTGCCAGTAGTAGAAGCGGGGGCTTCTACGAGCAGTACTTC
clone size: .; J gene: TRBJ2-5; V gene: TRBV6-5; D gene: TRBD1; CDR3 protein: CASSPPLDRGATQYF; CDR3 DNA: TGTGCCAGCAGCCCGCCTCTTGACAGGGGGGCGACCCAGTACTTC
clone size: .; J gene: TRBJ1-5; V gene: TRBV30; D gene: TRBD1; CDR3 protein: CAWSGQGAVQPQHF; CDR3 DNA: TGTGCCTGGAGTGGGCAGGGGGCGGTTCAGCCCCAGCATTTT